The clone carrying this T cell receptor beta chain has just a few counts. What it binds is unknown. These data originate in a study of beta chain features in type 1 diabetes. The study, taken as a whole, reports: The naive, central memory and Treg TCRB repertoires looked more alike in patients than they did in healthy donors. All four CD4+ subsets from Type 1 diabetes patients carried moderately but significantly shorter TCRB CDR3s.

There was one heparinised blood draw per donor, averaging roughly 110 mL. TCRB transcripts that were expressed got sequenced, as all of the isolated RNA had been reverse transcribed. Clones were read by immunoSEQ multiplex PCR, and TCRdb kept only the in-frame ones, dropping some. The sample lists some 350,000 clones, roughly 14% occurring once. Trimming removed 4 bases at V and 5 bases at J, with 8 bases between. The germline V gene encodes CDR1 GTSNPN and CDR2 SVGIG (reference sequence). The CDR3 has 11 amino acids. Material: naive CD4+ T cells from blood. The receptor was derived from a woman between 18 and 30 years old with type 1 diabetes. The chain uses TRBV30 and TRBJ1-1; D might be TRBD1 (6 bases). CDR3 sequence reads: CAWTGVTEAFF. The CDR3 coding sequence is TGTGCCTGGACAGGGGTTACTGAAGCTTTCTTT. The full variable domain, with the rest looked up from reference TRBV30 and TRBJ1-1, is SQTIHQWPATLVQPVGSPLSLECTVEGTSNPNLYWYRQAAGRGLQLLFYSVGIGQISSEVPQNLSASRPQDRQFILSSKKLLLSDSGFYLCAWTGVTEAFFGQGTRLTVV.